The source of this T cell receptor beta chain is a study of T-cell reconstitution after alpha-beta-depleted transplantation in children. General observations from the study: Surviving recipient T cells and thymic progenitors underlay high day-60 TCRbeta diversity in some patients. Several hundred expanded graft clones reportedly gave rise to the alpha-beta T cells present about two months after transplant. Newly produced T cells mostly provided counts and TCRbeta diversity after one year, as hyperexpanded clones declined.

Preparation of the TCRbeta library involved a method that used unique molecular identifiers. TCRdb itself ran the PCR reads through MiXCR, one entry per CDR3 protein. Among about 980,000 distinct CDR3 sequences, roughly 29% were seen once, and the ten largest hold approximately 30%. About this clonotype: Its antigen is still unknown.

The sequencing here drew on PBMCs, mostly from graft donor cells, taken 360 days after TCRalphabeta/CD19-depleted stem cell transplant. The receptor was derived from a boy under two years old who had a stem cell transplant for SCID, so the T cells may come from the graft donor.

The CDR3 region has the DNA TGTGCCAGCAGCTTAGGAGCGGGGGTGATGCAGCCCCAGCATTTT. Amino acids: CASSLGAGVMQPQHF. J is TRBJ1-5 and V is TRBV7-2; the D gene is possibly TRBD1 (5 bases). V gave up 1 base and J gave up 7 bases, with 14 bases separating them. Looked up from germline, CDR1 is SGHTA and CDR2 is FQGNSA. This CDR3 has 15 residues.